The rows below give T cell receptor beta chains drawn from one sample of a study of blood T cell repertoires in COVID-19. TCRdb keeps only in-frame clones here, not all; method: immunoSEQ multiplex PCR. The sample includes under 250,000 clones, 92% seen only once; the top ten take around 1.2%. Sequenced material: peripheral blood. These receptors were obtained from a man aged 25 to 40 with acute or convalescent COVID-19. The CDR3 runs from the conserved cysteine through the conserved F or W. A D gene is named only where the DNA matches it firmly. Size tells how often a clone was seen (once, few, many) or the class of an expanded clone, and some rows leave it out.

clone size	D gene	J gene	V gene	CDR3 DNA	CDR3 protein
.	TRBD1	TRBJ2-7	TRBV28	TGTGCCAGCCGGGACAGGGATACCTACGAGCAGTACTTC	CASRDRDTYEQYF
once	TRBD2	TRBJ2-7	TRBV7-8	TGTGCCAGCAGCTCATACCTAGCGGGAGGGGGGTCCGAGCAGTACTTC	CASSSYLAGGGSEQYF
.	.	TRBJ2-2	TRBV6-6	TGTGCCAGCAGTCCCCTTAGAAACACCGGGGAGCTGTTTTTT	CASSPLRNTGELFF
once	.	TRBJ2-7	TRBV6-6	TGTGCCAGCGCGTCTAGCCTAAGAGACTACGAGCAGTACTTC	CASASSLRDYEQYF
.	TRBD2	TRBJ2-3	TRBV2	TGTGCCAGCAGAAAAACTAGCGGGAGGGCCCTCGGGACAGATACGCAGTATTTT	CASRKTSGRALGTDTQYF
.	.	TRBJ2-5	TRBV7-9	TGTGCCAGCAGTTGGGGTGGGCTAGCCCAAGAGACCCAGTACTTC	CASSWGGLAQETQYF
.	.	TRBJ1-2	TRBV6-1	TGTGCCAGCAGTTCACCCCAGGGTAGATATGGCTACACCTTC	CASSSPQGRYGYTF
.	.	TRBJ1-1	TRBV19	TGTGCCACCGGGAGGTTTGAAGCTTTCTTT	CATGRFEAFF
.	.	TRBJ1-5	TRBV2	TGTGCCAGCAGTGTTAGGGAGCGTCAGCCCCAGCATTTT	CASSVRERQPQHF
.	.	TRBJ2-7	TRBV23-1	TGCGCCAGCAGTATTAATGGGACATCCTACGAGCAGTACTTC	CASSINGTSYEQYF
.	.	TRBJ1-2	TRBV28	TGTGCCAGCAGTCTTCAAACACAGGGTAACTATGGCTACACCTTC	CASSLQTQGNYGYTF
.	TRBD1	TRBJ1-4	TRBV30	TGTGCCTGGAGTGTTAAGGGGACAGGGAATGAAAAACTGTTTTTT	CAWSVKGTGNEKLFF
.	.	TRBJ2-1	TRBV19	TGTGCCAGTAGTCCCAGAGCGAGGTACAATGAGCAGTTCTTC	CASSPRARYNEQFF
.	.	TRBJ2-7	TRBV6-6	TGTGCCAGCAGTTACTTTGGAGGGGCCTTAGCCTACGAGCAGTACTTC	CASSYFGGALAYEQYF
.	TRBD2	TRBJ2-5	TRBV7-3	TGTGCCAGCAGCCGACGACAAACTAGGACTAGCGGGCAGACACAAGAGACCCAGTACTTC	CASSRRQTRTSGQTQETQYF
.	TRBD1	TRBJ2-5	TRBV3-1/TRBV3-2	TGTGCCAGCAGCCGAGGGACAGGGGGTTATGAGACCCAGTACTTC	CASSRGTGGYETQYF
.	.	TRBJ1-3	TRBV3-1/TRBV3-2	TGTGCCAGCAGCCAGCAACAGGCCATAAGCTCTGGAAACACCATATATTTT	CASSQQQAISSGNTIYF
.	.	TRBJ2-7	TRBV6-1	TGTGCCAGCAGTGCCGGACACGAAGTTTTAGCCTACGAGCAGTACTTC	CASSAGHEVLAYEQYF
.	TRBD1	TRBJ1-2	TRBV6-5	TGTGCCAGCAGTTACCTCGGGACAGCTTCTAACTATGGCTACACCTTC	CASSYLGTASNYGYTF
.	TRBD2	TRBJ2-7	TRBV30	TGTGCCTGGACCGGAGAAACTGGACTAGCGGGCTCCTACGAGCAGTACTTC	CAWTGETGLAGSYEQYF
.	.	TRBJ2-2	TRBV19	TGTGCCAGGCTTTTGATACCACGGCCGGGACACCTCAACCTCGGGACCGGGGAGCTGTTTTTT	CARLLIPRPGHLNLGTGELFF
.	TRBD1	TRBJ1-2	TRBV19	TGTGCCAGTAGTATTAGGGGGCAGAACTATGGCTACACCTTC	CASSIRGQNYGYTF
once	TRBD1	TRBJ2-7	TRBV5-1	TGCGCCAGCAGCCGCACAGGGGGCGAGGGCGAGCAGTACTTC	CASSRTGGEGEQYF
.	.	TRBJ2-3	TRBV18	TGTGCCAGCTCACCCCTCGGACAGAGCCGCACAGATACGCAGTATTTT	CASSPLGQSRTDTQYF
.	.	TRBJ1-2	TRBV10-3	TGTGCCATCAGTGAGTCGACAACTGGCTCCTATGGCTACACCTTC	CAISESTTGSYGYTF